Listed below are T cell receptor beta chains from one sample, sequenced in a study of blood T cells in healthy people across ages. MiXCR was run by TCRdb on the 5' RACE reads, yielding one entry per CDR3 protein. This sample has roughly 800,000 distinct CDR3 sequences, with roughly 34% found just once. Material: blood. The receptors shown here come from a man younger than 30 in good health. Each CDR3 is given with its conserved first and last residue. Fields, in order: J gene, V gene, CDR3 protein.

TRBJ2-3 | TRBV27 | CASSFIAGGTDTQYF
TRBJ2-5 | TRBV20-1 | CSARDQEQYF
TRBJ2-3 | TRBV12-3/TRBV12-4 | CASTPQGSDTQYF
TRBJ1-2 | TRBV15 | CATSRRQGGSGYTF
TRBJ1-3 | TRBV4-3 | CASSRDSSGNTIYF
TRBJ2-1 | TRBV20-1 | CSARGLRTNPTRETQFF
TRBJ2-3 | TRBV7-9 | CASSTPGGQASQDTQYF
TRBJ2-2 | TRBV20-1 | CSARTSGGNTGELFF
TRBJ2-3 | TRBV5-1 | CASSLTTSGGTNTQYF
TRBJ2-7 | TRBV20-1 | CSAAPGTGPYEQYF
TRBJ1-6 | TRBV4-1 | CVSSQEAGVRGSPLHF
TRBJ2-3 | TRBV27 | CASGPGTQYF
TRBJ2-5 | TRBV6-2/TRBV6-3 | CASSTGPSEQYF
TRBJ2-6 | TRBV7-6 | CASSFADGDFGANVLTF
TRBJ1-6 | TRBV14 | CASRYEGRSSPLHF
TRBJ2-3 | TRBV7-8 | CASSLASQGGNTQYF
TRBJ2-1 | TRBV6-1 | CASTNRGQGTHNEQFF
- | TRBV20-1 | CSASGDRETQYF
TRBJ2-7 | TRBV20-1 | CSARAPDTYEQYF
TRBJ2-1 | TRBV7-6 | CASSPPLRRDNEQFF
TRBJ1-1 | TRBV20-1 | CSARDLTATEAFF
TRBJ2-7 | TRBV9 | CASSAETGPPYEQYF
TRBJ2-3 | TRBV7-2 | CASSRLRASTDTQYF
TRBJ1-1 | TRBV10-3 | CAIMGLENTEAFF
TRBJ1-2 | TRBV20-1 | CSATSGTMGGYGYTF
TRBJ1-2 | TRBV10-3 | CAISSYYGYTF
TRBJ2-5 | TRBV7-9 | CASSLVGDFDEQYF
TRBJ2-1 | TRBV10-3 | CAISASGQYNEQFF
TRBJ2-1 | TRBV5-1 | CASSSGTGDGTEQFF
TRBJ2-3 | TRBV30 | CAWIPAGEDTQYF
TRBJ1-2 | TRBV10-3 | CAIRALSTSGGYGYTF
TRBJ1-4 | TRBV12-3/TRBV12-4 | CASSLASGGGEKLFF
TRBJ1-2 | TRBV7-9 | CASSTNPGLQRGGYTF
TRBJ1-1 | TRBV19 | CASSPGTGDRSAEAFF
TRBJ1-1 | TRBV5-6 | CASSVTGGGTEAFF
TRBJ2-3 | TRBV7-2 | CASSPQVQARDTQYF
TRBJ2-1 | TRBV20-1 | CSAITGDRSYNEQFF
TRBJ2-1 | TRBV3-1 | CASTTRGIYNEQFF